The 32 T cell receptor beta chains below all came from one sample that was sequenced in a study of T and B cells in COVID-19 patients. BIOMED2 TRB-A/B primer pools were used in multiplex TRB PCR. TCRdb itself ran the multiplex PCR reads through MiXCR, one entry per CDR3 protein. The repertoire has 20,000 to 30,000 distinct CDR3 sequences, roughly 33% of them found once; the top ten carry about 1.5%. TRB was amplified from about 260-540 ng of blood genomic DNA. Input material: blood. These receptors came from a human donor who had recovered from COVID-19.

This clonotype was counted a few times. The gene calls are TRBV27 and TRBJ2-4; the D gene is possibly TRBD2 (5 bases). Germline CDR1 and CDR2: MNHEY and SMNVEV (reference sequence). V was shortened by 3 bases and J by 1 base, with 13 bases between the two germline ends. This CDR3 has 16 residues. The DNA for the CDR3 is TGTGCCAGCAGTTTTGAGGGTAATGGGGCCAAAAACATTCAGTACTTC. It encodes CASSFEGNGAKNIQYF.

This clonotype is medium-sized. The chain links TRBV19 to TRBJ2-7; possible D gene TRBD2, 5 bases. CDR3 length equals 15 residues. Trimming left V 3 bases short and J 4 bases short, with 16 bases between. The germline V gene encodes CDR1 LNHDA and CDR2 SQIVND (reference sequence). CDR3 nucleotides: TGTGCCAGTAGTATCGGTCGCGGGCGATTATACGAGCAGTACTTC. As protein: CASSIGRGRLYEQYF. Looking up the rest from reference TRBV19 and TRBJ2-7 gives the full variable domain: DGGITQSPKYLFRKEGQNVTLSCEQNLNHDAMYWYRQDPGQGLRLIYYSQIVNDFQKGDIAEGYSVSREKKESFPLTVTSAQKNPTAFYLCASSIGRGRLYEQYFGPGTRLTVT.

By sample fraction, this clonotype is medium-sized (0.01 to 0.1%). In DNA form, the CDR3 reads TGTGCCACCAGCAGCAGGGGGTACGAGCAGTACTTC. It yields the protein CATSSRGYEQYF. The V gene is TRBV15, the J gene TRBJ2-7, with TRBD1 matching over 7 bases. The CDR3 sequence is 12 residues long. V lost 3 bases to trimming and J lost 4 bases; unmatched junction nucleotides: 0. Germline CDR1 reads LNHNV; CDR2 reads YYDKDF (reference sequence).

The CDR3 coding sequence is TGCGCCAGCAGCCAAATACAACGGGGCACCCGACTAGCGGGGGGAAGCACAGATACGCAGTATTTT. This sequence encodes CASSQIQRGTRLAGGSTDTQYF. The J gene is TRBJ2-3, the V gene TRBV4-3, with 13 bases that match TRBD2. The CDR3 loop spans 22 amino acids. Losses at the gene ends were 2 bases for V and 0 bases for J; bases not matched to a gene: 17. Germline V gives CDR1 LGHNA, CDR2 YSLEER.

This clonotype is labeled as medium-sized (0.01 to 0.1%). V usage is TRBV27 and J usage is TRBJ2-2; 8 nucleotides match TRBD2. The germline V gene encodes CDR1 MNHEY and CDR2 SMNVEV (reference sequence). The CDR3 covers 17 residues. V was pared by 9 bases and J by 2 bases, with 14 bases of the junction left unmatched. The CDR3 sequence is CASTLSLSGRNTGELFF. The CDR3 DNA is TGTGCCAGTACCCTGTCGTTAAGCGGGAGAAACACCGGGGAGCTGTTTTTT.

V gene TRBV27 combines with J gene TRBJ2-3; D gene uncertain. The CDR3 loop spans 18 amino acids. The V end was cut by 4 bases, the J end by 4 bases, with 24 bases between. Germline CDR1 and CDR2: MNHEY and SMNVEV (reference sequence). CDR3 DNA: TGTGCCAGCAGTTCCATCCTTCTTGCGGACCCTAGGGCAGATACGCAGTATTTT. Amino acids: CASSSILLADPRADTQYF.

CDR3 DNA: TGTGCCAGCAGTTTATGGCAGAGTATTGTCGGGTCACCCCTCCACTTT. This encodes CASSLWQSIVGSPLHF. The V call is TRBV27, the J call TRBJ1-6; no clear D gene. The CDR3 is made up of 16 amino acids. Germline V CDR1 and CDR2: MNHEY, SMNVEV (reference sequence). V lost 1 base and J 10 bases, leaving 17 bases between the germline ends.

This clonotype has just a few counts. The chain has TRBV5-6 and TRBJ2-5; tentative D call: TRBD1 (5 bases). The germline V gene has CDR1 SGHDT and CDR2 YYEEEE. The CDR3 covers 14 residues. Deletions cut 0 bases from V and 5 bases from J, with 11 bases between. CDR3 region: CASSLVRAGETQYF. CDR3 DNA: TGTGCCAGCAGCTTGGTTAGGGCAGGGGAGACCCAGTACTTC.

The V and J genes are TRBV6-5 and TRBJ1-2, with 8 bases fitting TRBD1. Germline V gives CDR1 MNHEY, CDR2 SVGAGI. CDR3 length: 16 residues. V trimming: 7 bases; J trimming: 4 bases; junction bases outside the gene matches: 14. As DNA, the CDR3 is TGTGCCAGCACCCCCCGACAGGGGTCCTTCAGCTATGGCTACACCTTC. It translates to CASTPRQGSFSYGYTF.

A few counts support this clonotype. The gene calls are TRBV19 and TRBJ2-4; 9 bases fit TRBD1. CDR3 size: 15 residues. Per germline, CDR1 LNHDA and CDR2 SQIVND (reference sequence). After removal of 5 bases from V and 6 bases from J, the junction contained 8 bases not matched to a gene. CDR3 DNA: TGTGCCAGTAGTCCATGGGACAGGGAGAGAAACATTCAGTACTTC. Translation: CASSPWDRERNIQYF.

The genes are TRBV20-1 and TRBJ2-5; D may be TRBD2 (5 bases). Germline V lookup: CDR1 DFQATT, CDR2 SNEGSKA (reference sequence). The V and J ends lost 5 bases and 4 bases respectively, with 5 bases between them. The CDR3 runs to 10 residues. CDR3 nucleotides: TGCAGTGCTGGAGGAGAGACCCAGTACTTC. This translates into CSAGGETQYF.

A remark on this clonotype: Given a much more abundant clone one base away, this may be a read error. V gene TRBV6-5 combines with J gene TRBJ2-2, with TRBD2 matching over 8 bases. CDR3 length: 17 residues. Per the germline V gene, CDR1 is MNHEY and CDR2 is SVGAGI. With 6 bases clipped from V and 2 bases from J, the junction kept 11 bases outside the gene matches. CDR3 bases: TGTGCCAGCAGCCGACTAGCGAGAGGGCCAAACACCGGGGAGCTGTTTTTT. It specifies CASSRLARGPNTGELFF.

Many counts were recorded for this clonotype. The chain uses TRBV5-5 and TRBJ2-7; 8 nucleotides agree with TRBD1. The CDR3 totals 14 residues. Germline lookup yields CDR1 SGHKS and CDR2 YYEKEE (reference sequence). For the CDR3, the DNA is TGTGCGGGAGCAGGGGGCTTGGGCTCCTACGAGCAGTACTTC. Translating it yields CAGAGGLGSYEQYF. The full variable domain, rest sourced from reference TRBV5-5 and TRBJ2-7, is DAGVTQSPTHLIKTRGQQVTLRCSPISGHKSVSWYQQVLGQGPQFIFQYYEKEERGRGNFPDRFSARQFPNYSSELNVNALLLGDSALYLCAGAGGLGSYEQYFGPGTRLTVT.

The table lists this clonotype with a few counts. The CDR3 region has the DNA TGTGCCAGTAGTATAGGAGGCGGACAAAATTCACCCCTCCACTTT. Translated: CASSIGGGQNSPLHF. The chain recombines TRBV19 with TRBJ1-6, with TRBD1 as a possible D gene (5 bases). Germline lookup yields CDR1 LNHDA and CDR2 SQIVND (reference sequence). The CDR3 loop spans 15 amino acids. V dropped 1 base and J dropped 7 bases, with 11 bases sitting between them.

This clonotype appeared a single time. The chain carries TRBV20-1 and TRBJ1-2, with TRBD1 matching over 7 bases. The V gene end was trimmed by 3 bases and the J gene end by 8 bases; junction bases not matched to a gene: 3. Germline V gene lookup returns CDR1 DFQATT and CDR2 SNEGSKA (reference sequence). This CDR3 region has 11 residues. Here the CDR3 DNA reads TGCAGTGCTAGTCCAGGGGGGGGCTACACCTTC. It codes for CSASPGGGYTF.

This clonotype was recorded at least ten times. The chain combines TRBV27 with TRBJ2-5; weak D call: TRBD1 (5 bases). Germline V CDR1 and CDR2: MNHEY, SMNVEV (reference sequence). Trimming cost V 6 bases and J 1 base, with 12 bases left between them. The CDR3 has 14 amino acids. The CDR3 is CASRARQFQETQYF. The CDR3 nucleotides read TGTGCCAGCAGGGCCCGACAGTTCCAAGAGACCCAGTACTTC.

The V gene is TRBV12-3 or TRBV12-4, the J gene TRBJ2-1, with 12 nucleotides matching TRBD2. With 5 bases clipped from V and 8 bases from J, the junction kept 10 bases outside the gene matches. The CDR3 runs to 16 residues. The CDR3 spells CASSPRTSGAGYEQFF. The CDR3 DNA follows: TGTGCCAGCAGTCCGAGGACTAGCGGGGCTGGTTATGAGCAGTTCTTC.

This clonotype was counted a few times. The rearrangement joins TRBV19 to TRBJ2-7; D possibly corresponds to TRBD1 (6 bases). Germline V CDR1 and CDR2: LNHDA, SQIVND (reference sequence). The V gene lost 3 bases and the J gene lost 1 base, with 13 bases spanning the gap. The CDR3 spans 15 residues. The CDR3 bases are TGTGCCAGTAGTATTCAAGTGGGGGCTTCCTACGAGCAGTACTTC. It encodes CASSIQVGASYEQYF.

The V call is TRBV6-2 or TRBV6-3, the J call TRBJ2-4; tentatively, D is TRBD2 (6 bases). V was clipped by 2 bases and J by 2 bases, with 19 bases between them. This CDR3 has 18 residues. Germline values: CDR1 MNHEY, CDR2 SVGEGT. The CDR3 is CASSYPGLGIGSKNIQYF. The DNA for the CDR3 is TGTGCCAGCAGTTACCCGGGACTTGGTATTGGGTCCAAAAACATTCAGTACTTC.

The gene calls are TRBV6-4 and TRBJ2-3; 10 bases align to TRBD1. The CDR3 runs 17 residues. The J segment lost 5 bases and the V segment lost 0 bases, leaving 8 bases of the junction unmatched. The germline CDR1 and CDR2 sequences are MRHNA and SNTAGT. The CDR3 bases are TGTGCCAGCAGTGACTCTCAGGGGGGACAGGGGAAAGATACGCAGTATTTT. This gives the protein CASSDSQGGQGKDTQYF.

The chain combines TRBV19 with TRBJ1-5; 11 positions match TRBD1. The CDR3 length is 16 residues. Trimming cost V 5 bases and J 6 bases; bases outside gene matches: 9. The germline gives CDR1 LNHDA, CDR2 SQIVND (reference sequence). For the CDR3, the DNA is TGTGCCAGTAGTTTCCCAGGACAGGGGGCTTTTCAGCCCCAGCATTTT. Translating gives CASSFPGQGAFQPQHF.

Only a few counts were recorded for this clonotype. CDR3 region: CAWKVSSPLAKNIQYF. The CDR3 DNA reads as TGTGCCTGGAAGGTTTCTAGCCCTTTAGCCAAAAACATTCAGTACTTC. V gene TRBV30 combines with J gene TRBJ2-4, with D tentatively TRBD2 (5 bases). Germline V gives CDR1 GTSNPN, CDR2 SVGIG (reference sequence). This CDR3 spans 16 amino acids. Trimming took 4 bases from V and 0 from J, leaving 16 bases between them.

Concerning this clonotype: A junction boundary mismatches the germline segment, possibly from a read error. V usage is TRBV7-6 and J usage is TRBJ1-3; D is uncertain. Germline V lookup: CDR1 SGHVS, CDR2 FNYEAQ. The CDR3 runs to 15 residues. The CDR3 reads CASSLASNPGGTMYF. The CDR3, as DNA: TGTGCCAGCAGCTTGGCAAGCAACCCCGGCGGCACCATGTATTTT.

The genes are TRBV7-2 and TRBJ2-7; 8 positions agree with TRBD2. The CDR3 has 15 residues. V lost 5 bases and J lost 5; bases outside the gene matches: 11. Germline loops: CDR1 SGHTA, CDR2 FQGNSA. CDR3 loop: CASSPGRAGNNEQYF. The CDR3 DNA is TGTGCCAGCAGCCCCGGGAGGGCAGGGAACAACGAGCAGTACTTC.

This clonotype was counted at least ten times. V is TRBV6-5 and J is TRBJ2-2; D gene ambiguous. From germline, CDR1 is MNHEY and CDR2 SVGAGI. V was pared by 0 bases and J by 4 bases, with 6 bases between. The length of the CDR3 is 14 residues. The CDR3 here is CASSYSDGTGELFF. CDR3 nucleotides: TGTGCCAGCAGTTACTCGGACGGCACCGGGGAGCTGTTTTTT.

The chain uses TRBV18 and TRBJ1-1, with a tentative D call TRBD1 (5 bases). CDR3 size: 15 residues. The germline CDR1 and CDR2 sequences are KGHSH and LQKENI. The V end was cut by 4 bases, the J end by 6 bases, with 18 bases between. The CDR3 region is CASSRESLGEAEAFF. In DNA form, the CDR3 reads TGTGCCAGCTCACGTGAATCTCTGGGGGAGGCTGAAGCTTTCTTT.

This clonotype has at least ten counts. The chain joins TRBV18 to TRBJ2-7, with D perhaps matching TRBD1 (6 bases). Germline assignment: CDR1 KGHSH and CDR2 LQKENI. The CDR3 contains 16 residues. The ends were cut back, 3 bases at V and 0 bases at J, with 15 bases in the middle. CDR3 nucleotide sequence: TGTGCCAGCTCACCCCTTCCGCAGGGGTCCTCCTACGAGCAGTACTTC. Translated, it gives CASSPLPQGSSYEQYF.

The CDR3 region has the DNA TGTGCCAGCAGTGTCGGGACTAGCGGGAGGCCCTCCAATGAGCAGTTCTTC. This codes for CASSVGTSGRPSNEQFF. V gene TRBV27 combines with J gene TRBJ2-1; 15 bases match TRBD2. Germline CDR1 MNHEY, CDR2 SMNVEV (reference sequence). The CDR3 is 17 amino acids. Losses at the gene ends were 5 bases for V and 6 bases for J; bases not matched to a gene: 8.

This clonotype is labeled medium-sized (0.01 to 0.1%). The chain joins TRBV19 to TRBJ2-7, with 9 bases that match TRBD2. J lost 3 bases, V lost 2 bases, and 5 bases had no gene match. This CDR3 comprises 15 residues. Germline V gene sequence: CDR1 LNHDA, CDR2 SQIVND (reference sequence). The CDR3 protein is CASSITPSGNYEQYF. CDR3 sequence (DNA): TGTGCCAGTAGTATAACGCCTAGCGGGAACTACGAGCAGTACTTC.

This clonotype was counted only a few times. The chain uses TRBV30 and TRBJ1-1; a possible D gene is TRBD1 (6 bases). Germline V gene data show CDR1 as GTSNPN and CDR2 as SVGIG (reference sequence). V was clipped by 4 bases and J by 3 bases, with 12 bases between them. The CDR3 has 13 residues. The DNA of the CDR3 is TGTGCCTGGACCGGGACAAGAGACACTGAAGCTTTCTTT. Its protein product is CAWTGTRDTEAFF.

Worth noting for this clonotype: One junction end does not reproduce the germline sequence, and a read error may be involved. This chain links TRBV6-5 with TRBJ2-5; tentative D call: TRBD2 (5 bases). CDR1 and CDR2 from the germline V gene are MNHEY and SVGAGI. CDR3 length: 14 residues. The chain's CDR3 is CASSYSLGPGAVNF. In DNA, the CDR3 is TGTGCCAGCAGTTACTCACTAGGCCCAGGAGCCGTAAACTTC.

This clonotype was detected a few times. The CDR3 spells CASSYDQTYNSPLHF. The CDR3 nucleotides read TGTGCCAGCAGTTACGACCAAACCTATAATTCACCCCTCCACTTT. The chain carries TRBV6-5 and TRBJ1-6; D not certain. From germline, CDR1 is MNHEY and CDR2 SVGAGI. V was trimmed by 2 bases and J by 2 bases, leaving 7 bases between them. There are 15 residues in the CDR3.